These 15 T cell receptor beta chains originate from one sample sequenced in a study of cytomegalovirus exposure and HLA in healthy donors. Here immunoSEQ multiplex PCR was the method, and the copy in TCRdb shows in-frame clones only, minus some. Altogether some 130,000 clones are present, around four fifths being singletons, with the ten largest covering 25% to 30%. The sequenced sample consisted of PBMCs. Every receptor here comes from a man aged 30-40 years in good health and CMV-seropositive.

This chain uses TRBV6-5 with TRBJ2-7, with 12 bases lining up with TRBD1. Germline V lookup: CDR1 MNHEY, CDR2 SVGAGI. This CDR3 has 15 amino acids. The J segment lost 5 bases and the V segment lost 5 bases, leaving 7 bases of the junction unmatched. The CDR3 region has the DNA TGTGCCAGCAGTACGGGACAGGGGGCGGAAGACGAGCAGTACTTC. Residues: CASSTGQGAEDEQYF.

The gene calls are TRBV5-1 and TRBJ1-3; 7 bases are shared with TRBD1. CDR1 SGHRS and CDR2 YFSETQ come from the germline V gene. This CDR3 has 18 amino acids. V shed 1 base, J shed 0 bases, and the junction held 10 bases outside the gene matches. The CDR3 sequence is CASSLWGIRDSSGNTIYF. As DNA, the CDR3 is TGCGCCAGCAGCTTGTGGGGTATCCGGGACAGCTCTGGAAACACCATATATTTT.

This chain uses TRBV19 with TRBJ1-2; TRBD1 might be the D (5 bases). The germline CDR1 and CDR2 sequences are LNHDA and SQIVND (reference sequence). The CDR3 covers 14 residues. Trimming cost V 3 bases and J 4 bases, with 12 bases left between them. Written as DNA, the CDR3 is TGTGCCAGTAGTATGGAAGGGGCTAGCTATGGCTACACCTTC. Translating it yields CASSMEGASYGYTF.

CDR3 loop: CASSSGSAGYNEQFF. The CDR3, as DNA: TGCGCCAGCAGCTCGGGTTCGGCGGGGTACAATGAGCAGTTCTTC. The chain couples TRBV5-1 to TRBJ2-1; D might be TRBD2 (6 bases). Germline V CDR1 and CDR2: SGHRS, YFSETQ. Trimming stripped 3 bases from V and 4 bases from J, with 14 bases between. The CDR3 is made up of 15 amino acids.

The chain has TRBV25-1 and TRBJ2-5; the match to TRBD1 covers 7 bases. Losses at the gene ends were 4 bases for V and 2 bases for J; bases not matched to a gene: 7. Germline V gene data show CDR1 as MGHDK and CDR2 as SYGVNS. CDR3 size: 15 residues. This CDR3 reads CASSATPGQQETQYF. CDR3 nucleotides: TGTGCCAGCAGTGCCACCCCGGGACAGCAAGAGACCCAGTACTTC.

The chain has TRBV5-1 and TRBJ1-1, with D perhaps TRBD1 (5 bases). The ends were cut back, 1 base at V and 1 base at J, with 8 bases in the middle. Germline CDR1 reads SGHRS; CDR2 reads YFSETQ. The CDR3 length is 14 residues. The DNA for the CDR3 is TGCGCCAGCAGCTTGCCAGGACAGAACACTGAAGCTTTCTTT. Protein: CASSLPGQNTEAFF. The full variable domain, its missing parts supplied by reference TRBV5-1 and TRBJ1-1, is KAGVTQTPRYLIKTRGQQVTLSCSPISGHRSVSWYQQTPGQGLQFLFEYFSETQRNKGNFPGRFSGRQFSNSRSEMNVSTLELGDSALYLCASSLPGQNTEAFFGQGTRLTVV.

V is TRBV5-1 and J is TRBJ2-4, with TRBD1 identical over 9 bases. The CDR3 is made up of 14 amino acids. The germline V gene encodes CDR1 SGHRS and CDR2 YFSETQ. With V trimmed by 4 bases and J by 8 bases, 7 bases remained unmatched. For the CDR3, the DNA is TGCGCCAGCAGCCGGGGGACAGGGAGGGACATTCAGTACTTC. This encodes CASSRGTGRDIQYF.

This chain joins TRBV5-1 and TRBJ2-5, with D tentatively TRBD1 (6 bases). The germline V gene encodes CDR1 SGHRS and CDR2 YFSETQ. The CDR3 has 14 residues. Trimming cost V 0 bases and J 4 bases, with 10 bases left between them. CDR3 sequence (DNA): TGCGCCAGCAGCTTGGGGGGGCTTGGAGAGACCCAGTACTTC. Its protein product is CASSLGGLGETQYF.

The chain couples TRBV7-2 to TRBJ1-1; D gene ambiguous. This CDR3 has 14 amino acids. The germline CDR1 and CDR2 sequences are SGHTA and FQGNSA. V was cut by 1 base and J by 4 bases, with 10 bases left in between. The CDR3 loop reads CASSLVKGGTEAFF. The DNA for the CDR3 is TGTGCCAGCAGCTTAGTTAAGGGAGGCACTGAAGCTTTCTTT. Variable domain in full (rest from reference TRBV7-2 and TRBJ1-1): GAGVSQSPSNKVTEKGKDVELRCDPISGHTALYWYRQSLGQGLEFLIYFQGNSAPDKSGLPSDRFSAERTGGSVSTLTIQRTQQEDSAVYLCASSLVKGGTEAFFGQGTRLTVV.

The V and J genes are TRBV7-2 and TRBJ2-7; TRBD2 is a possible D gene (6 bases). The germline V and J ends were trimmed by 4 bases and 7 bases, with 14 bases remaining between them. The CDR3 runs to 13 residues. Germline V CDR1 and CDR2: SGHTA, FQGNSA. The CDR3 is CASSWGTFGEQYF. In nucleotides, the CDR3 is TGTGCCAGCAGCTGGGGGACTTTTGGGGAGCAGTACTTC.

The chain employs TRBV7-8 and TRBJ2-3, with D possibly being TRBD1 (5 bases). The V and J ends lost 2 bases and 0 bases respectively, with 12 bases between them. Germline V gives CDR1 SGHVS, CDR2 FQNEAQ. The CDR3 contains 16 residues. CDR3: CASSLIRAGSTDTQYF. The CDR3 DNA is TGTGCCAGCAGCTTAATTAGGGCAGGGAGCACAGATACGCAGTATTTT.

The chain joins TRBV7-9 to TRBJ2-7; 9 positions match TRBD2. J was trimmed by 2 bases and V by 11 bases; bases with no gene match: 4. Germline values: CDR1 SEHNR, CDR2 FQNEAQ (reference sequence). The CDR3 runs 12 residues. The DNA of the CDR3 is TGTGCCGTAGCGGGGGCGACCTACGAGCAGTACTTC. Protein sequence: CAVAGATYEQYF.

The CDR3: CASSYLPKDRGYNEQFF. In nucleotides, the CDR3 is TGTGCCAGTAGTTATTTGCCGAAGGACAGGGGGTACAATGAGCAGTTCTTC. The V and J genes are TRBV19 and TRBJ2-1, with TRBD1 identical over 10 bases. This CDR3 comprises 17 residues. Looked up from germline, CDR1 is LNHDA and CDR2 is SQIVND (reference sequence). V gave up 5 bases and J gave up 4 bases; unmatched junction bases: 11.

The genes are TRBV5-4 and TRBJ1-1, with a weak D call TRBD1 (6 bases). CDR3 length: 15 amino acids. Trimming stripped 0 bases from V and 8 bases from J, with 17 bases between. The germline CDR1 and CDR2 sequences are SGHNT and YYREEE (reference sequence). This CDR3 is CASSLVDRPVNEAFF. CDR3 nucleotide sequence: TGTGCCAGCAGCTTGGTCGACAGGCCGGTAAACGAAGCTTTCTTT.

The chain links TRBV7-3 to TRBJ1-5; no definite D call. The ends were cut back, 0 bases at V and 7 bases at J, with 7 bases in the middle. The CDR3 totals 13 residues. CDR1 SGHTA and CDR2 FQGTGA come from the germline V gene. CDR3 nucleotides: TGTGCCAGCAGCTTAACGCGTTGGCAGCCCCAGCATTTT. Translating gives CASSLTRWQPQHF.